This entry lists 2 T cell receptor beta chains sequenced from one sample in a study of T cell responses to AZD1222 COVID-19 vaccine. Measured with immunoSEQ multiplex PCR; TCRdb has only the in-frame clones, and not every one. The table lists some 150,000 clones, around 87% of them singletons, with about a tenth in the top ten. The source material was peripheral blood, sampled 28 days after the second AZD1222 dose. The receptor source for this set is an adult who received the AZD1222 COVID-19 vaccine.

The rearrangement uses TRBV14 and TRBJ2-1, with a tentative D call TRBD2 (7 bases). Trimming removed 4 bases from V and 5 bases from J, with 21 bases in between. This CDR3 comprises 17 residues. Germline CDR1 and CDR2: SGHDN and FVKESK. This chain's CDR3 is CASSPRGGWPSDNEQFF. CDR3 nucleotide sequence: TGTGCCAGCAGCCCGAGGGGGGGATGGCCTTCTGACAATGAGCAGTTCTTC.

The chain combines TRBV5-1 with TRBJ1-2; no reliable D call. V lost 2 bases to trimming and J lost 4 bases, with 9 bases between them. The CDR3 totals 13 residues. In germline, CDR1 is SGHRS, CDR2 YFSETQ. This CDR3 reads CASSLPQSYGYTF. The CDR3 DNA is TGCGCCAGCAGCTTACCCCAGTCCTATGGCTACACCTTC.